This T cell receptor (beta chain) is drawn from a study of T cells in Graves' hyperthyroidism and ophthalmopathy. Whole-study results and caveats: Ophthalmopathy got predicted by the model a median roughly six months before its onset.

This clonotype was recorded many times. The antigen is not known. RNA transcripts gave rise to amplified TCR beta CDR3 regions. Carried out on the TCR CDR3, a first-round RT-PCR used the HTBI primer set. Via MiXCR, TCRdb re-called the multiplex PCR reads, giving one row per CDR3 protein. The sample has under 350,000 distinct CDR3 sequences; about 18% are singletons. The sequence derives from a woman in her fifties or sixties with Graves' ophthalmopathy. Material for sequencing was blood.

The CDR3 spells CASRPQNMAGFLDTQYF. The DNA of the CDR3 is TGTGCCAGCAGACCGCAAAACATGGCAGGTTTTTTAGATACGCAGTATTTT. The rearrangement links TRBV28 to TRBJ2-3; D not certain. Trimming shortened V by 6 bases and J by 5 bases, and 24 bases separated the two germline ends. CDR3 length: 17 amino acids. Germline CDR1 MDHEN, CDR2 SYDVKM.